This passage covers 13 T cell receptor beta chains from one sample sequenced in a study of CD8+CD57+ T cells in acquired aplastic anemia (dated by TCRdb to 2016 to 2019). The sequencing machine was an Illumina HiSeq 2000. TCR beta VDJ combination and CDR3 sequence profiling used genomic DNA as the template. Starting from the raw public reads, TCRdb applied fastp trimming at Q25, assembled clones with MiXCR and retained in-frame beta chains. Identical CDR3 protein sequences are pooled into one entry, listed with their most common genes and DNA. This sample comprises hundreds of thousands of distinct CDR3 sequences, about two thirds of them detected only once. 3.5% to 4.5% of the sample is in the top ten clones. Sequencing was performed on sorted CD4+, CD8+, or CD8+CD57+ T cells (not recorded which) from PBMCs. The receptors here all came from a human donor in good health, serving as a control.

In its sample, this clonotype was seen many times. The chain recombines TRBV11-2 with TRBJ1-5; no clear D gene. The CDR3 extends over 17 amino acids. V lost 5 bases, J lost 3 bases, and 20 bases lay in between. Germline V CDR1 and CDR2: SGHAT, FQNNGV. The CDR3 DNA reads TGTGCCAGCAGCCGAAAATTGGAAGGGAGTAACAATCAGCCCCAGCATTTT. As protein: CASSRKLEGSNNQPQHF.

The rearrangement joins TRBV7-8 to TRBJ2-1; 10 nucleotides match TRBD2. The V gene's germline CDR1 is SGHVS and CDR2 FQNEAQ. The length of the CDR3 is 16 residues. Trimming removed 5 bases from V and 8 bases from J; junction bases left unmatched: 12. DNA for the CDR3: TGTGCCAGCAGCACCCGGAGGGGGAGCGGGGGGGATGAGCAGTTCTTC. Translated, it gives CASSTRRGSGGDEQFF.

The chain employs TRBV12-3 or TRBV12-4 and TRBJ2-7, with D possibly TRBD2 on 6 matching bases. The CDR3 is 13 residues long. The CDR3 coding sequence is TGTGCTAGCGGTTTCCAGAGCTCCTACGAGCAGTACTTC. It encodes CASGFQSSYEQYF.

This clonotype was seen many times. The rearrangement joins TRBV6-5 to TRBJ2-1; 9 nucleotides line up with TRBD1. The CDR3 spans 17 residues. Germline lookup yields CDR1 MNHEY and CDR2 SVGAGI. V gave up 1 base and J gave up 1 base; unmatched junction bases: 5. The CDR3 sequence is CASSYWEGQGSYNEQFF. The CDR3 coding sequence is TGTGCCAGCAGTTACTGGGAGGGACAGGGATCCTACAATGAGCAGTTCTTC.

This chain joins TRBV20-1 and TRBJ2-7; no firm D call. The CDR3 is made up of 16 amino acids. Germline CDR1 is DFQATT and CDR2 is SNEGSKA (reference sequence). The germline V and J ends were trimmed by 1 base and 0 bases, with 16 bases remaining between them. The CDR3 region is CSARGKEHETSYEQYF. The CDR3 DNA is TGCAGTGCTAGAGGAAAAGAGCATGAAACCTCCTACGAGCAGTACTTC.

In DNA, the CDR3 is TGTGCCAGCAGCCCGACTAGCGGGGCCAATGAGCAGCAGTACTTC. Its protein is CASSPTSGANEQQYF. V is TRBV7-3 and J is TRBJ2-7, with TRBD2 identical over 11 bases. The germline V gene encodes CDR1 SGHTA and CDR2 FQGTGA. The CDR3 contains 15 residues. The ends lost 5 bases at V and 8 bases at J; junction bases unmatched: 11.

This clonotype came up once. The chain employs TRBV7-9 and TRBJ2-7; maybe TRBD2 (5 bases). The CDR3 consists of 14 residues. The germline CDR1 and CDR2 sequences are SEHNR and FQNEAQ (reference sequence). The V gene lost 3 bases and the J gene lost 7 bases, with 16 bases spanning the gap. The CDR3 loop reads CASSFPGTLDEQYF. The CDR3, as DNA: TGTGCCAGCAGCTTCCCGGGAACGCTCGATGAGCAGTACTTC. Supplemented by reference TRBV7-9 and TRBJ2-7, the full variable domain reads DTGVSQNPRHKITKRGQNVTFRCDPISEHNRLYWYRQTLGQGPEFLTYFQNEAQLEKSRLLSDRFSAERPKGSFSTLEIQRTEQGDSAMYLCASSFPGTLDEQYFGPGTRLTVT.

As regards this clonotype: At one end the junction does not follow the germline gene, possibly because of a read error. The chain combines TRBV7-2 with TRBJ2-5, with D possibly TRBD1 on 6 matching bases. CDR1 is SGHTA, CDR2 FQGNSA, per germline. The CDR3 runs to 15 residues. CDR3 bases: TGTGCCAGCAGCCTTCTCTTCACAGGGAAGATCTTCGGGTTCTTC. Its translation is CASSLLFTGKIFGFF.

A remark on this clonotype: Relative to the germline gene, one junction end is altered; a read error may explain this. CDR3 nucleotides: TGTGCCAGCAGCCCCGGGGAGGGAAGGCACACTAAAGCTTTCTTT. It codes for CASSPGEGRHTKAFF. This chain connects TRBV7-8 to TRBJ1-1, with D unclear. Germline assignment: CDR1 SGHVS and CDR2 FQNEAQ. This CDR3 region has 15 residues.

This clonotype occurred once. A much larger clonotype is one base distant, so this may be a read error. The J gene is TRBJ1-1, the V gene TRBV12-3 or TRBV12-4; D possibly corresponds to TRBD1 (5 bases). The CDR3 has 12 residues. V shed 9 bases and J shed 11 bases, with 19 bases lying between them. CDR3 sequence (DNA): TGTGCCAGGAGTGTATGGGGACGGAACGCTTTCTTT. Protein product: CARSVWGRNAFF.

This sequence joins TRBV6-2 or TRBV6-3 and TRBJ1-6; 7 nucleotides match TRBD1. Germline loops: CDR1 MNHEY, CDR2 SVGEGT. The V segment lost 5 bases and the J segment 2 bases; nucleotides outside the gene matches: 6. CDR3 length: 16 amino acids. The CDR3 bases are TGTGCCAGCAGTATCTTCGGGACAGCCTATAATTCACCCCTCCACTTT. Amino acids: CASSIFGTAYNSPLHF.

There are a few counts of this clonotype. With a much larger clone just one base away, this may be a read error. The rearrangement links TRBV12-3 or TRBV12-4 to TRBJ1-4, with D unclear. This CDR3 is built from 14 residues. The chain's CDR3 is CASSFTATNGKLFF. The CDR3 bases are TGTGCCAGCAGTTTTACTGCAACTAATGGAAAACTGTTTTTT.

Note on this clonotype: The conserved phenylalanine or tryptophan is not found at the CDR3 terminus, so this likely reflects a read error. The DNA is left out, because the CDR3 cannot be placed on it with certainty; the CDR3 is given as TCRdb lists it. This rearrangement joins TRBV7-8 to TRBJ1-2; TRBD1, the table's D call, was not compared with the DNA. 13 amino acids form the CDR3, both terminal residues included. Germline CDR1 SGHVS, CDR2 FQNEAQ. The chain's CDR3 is CASSLGTISAYEH.